This T cell receptor beta chain is drawn from a study of T cells expressing NK-cell markers. TCRdb derives one entry per CDR3 protein from the 5' RACE reads, leaving out DNA. The record lists 300,000 to 450,000 distinct CDR3 sequences, of which the ten most abundant hold roughly 5.2%. The CDR3 has 13 amino acids. In germline, CDR1 is DFQATT, CDR2 SNEGSKA (reference sequence). V and J are TRBV20-1 and TRBJ1-6; TCRdb's D gene call, TRBD1, goes unchecked for lack of DNA. This TCR derives from a man aged 18-75 years in good health. Sequencing input: blood T cells: a sorted CD56 or NKG2C T cell subset, CD4+ or CD8+ T cells, or bulk PBMC T cells (not recorded which). The CDR3 loop is CSANGGSNSPLHF.